This TCR beta chain derives from a study of post-analysis software for immune sequencing data. Study-wide background: In terms of disease course, relapsing-remitting, secondary progressive and progressive-relapsing multiple sclerosis were included.

As for this clonotype: Its antigen is still unknown.

Germline V CDR1 and CDR2: SNHLY, FYNNEI. This CDR3 comprises 16 residues. Every TCR beta cDNA library bore unique molecular identifiers. The T cell input of roughly 0.95 to 11 million gave around 450,000 cDNA molecules. TCRdb re-analysed the PCR reads in MiXCR, keeping a single row per CDR3 protein. The sample lists 800,000 to 950,000 distinct CDR3 sequences; about 50% were seen once. The study, taken as a whole, reports: Five or six TRBV segments, TRBV5-6, TRBV5-1 and TRBV20-1 among them, were found more frequent in patients than controls. Under the F measure, samples that were prepared in one batch clustered strongly together. Comparison with controls showed significantly lower normalized Chao1 diversity in multiple sclerosis patients.

The sequenced sample was blood. This chain connects TRBV2 to TRBJ2-7; 11 positions match TRBD2. The DNA matches TRBJ2-5 better at its end, which makes the J call doubtful. This sequence originates from a girl under 18 with multiple sclerosis. This CDR3 reads CASTRGSGGASGTQYF. Written as DNA, the CDR3 is TGTGCCAGCACCCGAGGTAGCGGGGGGGCGTCTGGGACCCAGTACTTC.